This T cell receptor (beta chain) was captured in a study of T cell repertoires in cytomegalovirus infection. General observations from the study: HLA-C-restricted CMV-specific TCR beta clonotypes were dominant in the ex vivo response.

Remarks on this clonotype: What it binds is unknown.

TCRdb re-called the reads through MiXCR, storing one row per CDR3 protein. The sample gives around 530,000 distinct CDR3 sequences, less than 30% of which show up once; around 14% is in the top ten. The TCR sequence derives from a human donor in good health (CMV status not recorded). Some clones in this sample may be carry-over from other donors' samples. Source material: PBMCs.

Written as DNA, the CDR3 is TGCAGCGTTGAACCCGGGACAGGGGACGAGCAGTACTTC. It codes for CSVEPGTGDEQYF. The chain carries TRBV29-1 and TRBJ2-7; 10 nucleotides line up with TRBD1. Germline V lookup: CDR1 SQVTM, CDR2 ANQGSEA. V lost 2 bases to trimming and J lost 5 bases; unmatched junction nucleotides: 3. This CDR3 has 13 residues.